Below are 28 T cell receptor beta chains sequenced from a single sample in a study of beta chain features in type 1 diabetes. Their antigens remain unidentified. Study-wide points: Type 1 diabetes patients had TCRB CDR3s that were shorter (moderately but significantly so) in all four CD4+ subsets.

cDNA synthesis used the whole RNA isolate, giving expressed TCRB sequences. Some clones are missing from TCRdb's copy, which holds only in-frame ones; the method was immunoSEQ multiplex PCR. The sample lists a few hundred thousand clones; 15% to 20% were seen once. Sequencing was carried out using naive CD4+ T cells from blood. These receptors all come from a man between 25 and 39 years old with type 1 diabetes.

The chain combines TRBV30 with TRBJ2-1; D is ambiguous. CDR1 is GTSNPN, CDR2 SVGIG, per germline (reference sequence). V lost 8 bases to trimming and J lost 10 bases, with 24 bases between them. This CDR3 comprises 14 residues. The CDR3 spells CALQERGQREEQFF. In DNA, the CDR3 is TGTGCCCTCCAGGAGCGCGGTCAGCGAGAGGAGCAGTTCTTC.

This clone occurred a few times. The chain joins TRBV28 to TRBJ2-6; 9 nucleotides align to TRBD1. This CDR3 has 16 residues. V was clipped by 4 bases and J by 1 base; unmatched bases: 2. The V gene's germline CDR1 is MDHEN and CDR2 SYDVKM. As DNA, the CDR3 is TGTGCCAGCAGTTCCGGACAGGGGTCTGGGGCCAACGTCCTGACTTTC. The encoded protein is CASSSGQGSGANVLTF.

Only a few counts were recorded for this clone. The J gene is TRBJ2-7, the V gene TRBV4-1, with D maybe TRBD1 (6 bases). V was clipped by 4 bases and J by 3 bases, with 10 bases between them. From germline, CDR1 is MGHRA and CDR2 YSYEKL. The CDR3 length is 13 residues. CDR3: CASSRDTGYEQYF. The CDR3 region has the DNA TGCGCCAGCAGCCGGGACACGGGCTACGAGCAGTACTTC.

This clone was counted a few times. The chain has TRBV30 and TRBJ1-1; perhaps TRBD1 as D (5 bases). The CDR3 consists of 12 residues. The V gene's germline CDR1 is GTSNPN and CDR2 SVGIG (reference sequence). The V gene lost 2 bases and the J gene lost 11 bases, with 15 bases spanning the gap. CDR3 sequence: CAWSPSQVSAFF. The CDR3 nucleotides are TGTGCCTGGAGTCCCTCACAGGTTAGCGCTTTCTTT.

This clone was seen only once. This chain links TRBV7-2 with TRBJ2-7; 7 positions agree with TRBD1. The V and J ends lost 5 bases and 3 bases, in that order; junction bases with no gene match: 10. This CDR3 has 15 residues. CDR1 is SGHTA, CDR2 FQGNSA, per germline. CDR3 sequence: CASSITGTDHYEQYF. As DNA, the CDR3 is TGTGCCAGCAGCATTACCGGGACAGACCACTACGAGCAGTACTTC.

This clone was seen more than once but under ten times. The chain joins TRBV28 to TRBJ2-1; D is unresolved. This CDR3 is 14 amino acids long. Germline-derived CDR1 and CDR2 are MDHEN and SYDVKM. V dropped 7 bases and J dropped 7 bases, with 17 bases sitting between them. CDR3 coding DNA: TGTGCCAGCACCTCCAGCATCGGGTTTAATGAGCAGTTCTTC. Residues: CASTSSIGFNEQFF.

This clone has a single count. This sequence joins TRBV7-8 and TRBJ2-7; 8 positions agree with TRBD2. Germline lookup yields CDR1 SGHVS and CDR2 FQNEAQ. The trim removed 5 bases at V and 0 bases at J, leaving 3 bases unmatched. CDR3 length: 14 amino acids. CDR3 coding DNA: TGTGCCAGCAGCCCGAGCGGGAGCTCCTACGAGCAGTACTTC. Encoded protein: CASSPSGSSYEQYF.

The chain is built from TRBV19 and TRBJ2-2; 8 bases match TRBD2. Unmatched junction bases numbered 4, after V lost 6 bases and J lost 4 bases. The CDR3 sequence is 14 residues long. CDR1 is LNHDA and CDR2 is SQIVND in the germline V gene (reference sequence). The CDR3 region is CASRTGRVTGELFF. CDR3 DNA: TGTGCCAGTAGGACCGGGAGGGTCACCGGGGAGCTGTTTTTT.

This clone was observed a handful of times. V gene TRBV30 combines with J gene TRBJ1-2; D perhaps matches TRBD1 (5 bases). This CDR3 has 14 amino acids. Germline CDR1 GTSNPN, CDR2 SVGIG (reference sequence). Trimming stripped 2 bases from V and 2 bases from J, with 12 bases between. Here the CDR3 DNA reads TGTGCCTGGAGTTTCGGGACGGGGAACTATGGCTACACCTTC. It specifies CAWSFGTGNYGYTF.

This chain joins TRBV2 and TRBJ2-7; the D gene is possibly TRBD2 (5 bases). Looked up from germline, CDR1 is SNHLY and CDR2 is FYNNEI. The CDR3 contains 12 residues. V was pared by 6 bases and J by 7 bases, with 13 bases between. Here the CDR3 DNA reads TGTGCCAGCAGGAATCAGCCGGGGGAGCAGTACTTC. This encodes CASRNQPGEQYF.

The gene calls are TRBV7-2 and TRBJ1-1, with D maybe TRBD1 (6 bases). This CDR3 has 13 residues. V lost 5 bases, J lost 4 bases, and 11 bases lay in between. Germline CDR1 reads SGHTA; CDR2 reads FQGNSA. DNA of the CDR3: TGTGCCAGCAGCCTGCAGGGGACCACTGAAGCTTTCTTT. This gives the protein CASSLQGTTEAFF.

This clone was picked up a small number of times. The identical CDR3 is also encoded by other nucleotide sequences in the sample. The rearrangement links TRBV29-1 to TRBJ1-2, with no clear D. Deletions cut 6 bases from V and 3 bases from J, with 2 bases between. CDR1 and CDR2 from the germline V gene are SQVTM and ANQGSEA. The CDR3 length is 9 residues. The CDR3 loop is CSVDYGYTF. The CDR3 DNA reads TGCAGCGTAGACTATGGCTACACCTTC.

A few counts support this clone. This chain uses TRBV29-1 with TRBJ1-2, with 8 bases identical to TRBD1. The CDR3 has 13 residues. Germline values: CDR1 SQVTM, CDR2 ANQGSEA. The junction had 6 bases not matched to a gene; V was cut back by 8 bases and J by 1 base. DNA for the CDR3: TGCAGCACGCGGACAGGGAATAACTATGGCTACACCTTC. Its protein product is CSTRTGNNYGYTF.

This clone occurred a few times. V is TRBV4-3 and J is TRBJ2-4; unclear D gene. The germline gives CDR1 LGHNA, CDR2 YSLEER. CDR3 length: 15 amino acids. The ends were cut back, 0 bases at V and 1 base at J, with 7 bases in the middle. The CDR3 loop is CASSQDYKAKNIQYF. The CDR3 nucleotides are TGCGCCAGCAGCCAAGATTACAAGGCCAAAAACATTCAGTACTTC.

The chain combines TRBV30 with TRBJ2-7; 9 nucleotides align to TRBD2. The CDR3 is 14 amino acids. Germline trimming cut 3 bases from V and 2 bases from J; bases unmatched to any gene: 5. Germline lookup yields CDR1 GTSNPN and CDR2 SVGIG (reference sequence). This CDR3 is CAWRGLAGTYEQYF. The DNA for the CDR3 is TGTGCCTGGAGGGGCCTAGCGGGGACCTACGAGCAGTACTTC. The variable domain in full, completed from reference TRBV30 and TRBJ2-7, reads SQTIHQWPATLVQPVGSPLSLECTVEGTSNPNLYWYRQAAGRGLQLLFYSVGIGQISSEVPQNLSASRPQDRQFILSSKKLLLSDSGFYLCAWRGLAGTYEQYFGPGTRLTVT.

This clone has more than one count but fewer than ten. This CDR3 is CASSLGTSGRAGYNEQFF. The CDR3 bases are TGTGCCAGCAGCTTGGGGACTAGCGGGAGGGCCGGCTACAATGAGCAGTTCTTC. The rearrangement joins TRBV7-2 to TRBJ2-1; 16 nucleotides agree with TRBD2. The CDR3 contains 18 residues. The junction had 5 bases not matched to a gene; V was cut back by 3 bases and J by 3 bases. Germline CDR1 is SGHTA and CDR2 is FQGNSA.

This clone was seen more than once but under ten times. For the CDR3, the DNA is TGTGCCAGCTCACCAGGGGAGGGTTCCTACGAGCAGTACTTC. It codes for CASSPGEGSYEQYF. The J gene is TRBJ2-7, the V gene TRBV18; 7 bases are shared with TRBD2. V was clipped by 2 bases and J by 1 base; unmatched bases: 2. There are 14 residues in the CDR3. The germline CDR1 and CDR2 sequences are KGHSH and LQKENI. Drawing the rest from reference TRBV18 and TRBJ2-7, the complete variable domain is NAGVMQNPRHLVRRRGQEARLRCSPMKGHSHVYWYRQLPEEGLKFMVYLQKENIIDESGMPKERFSAEFPKEGPSILRIQQVVRGDSAAYFCASSPGEGSYEQYFGPGTRLTVT.

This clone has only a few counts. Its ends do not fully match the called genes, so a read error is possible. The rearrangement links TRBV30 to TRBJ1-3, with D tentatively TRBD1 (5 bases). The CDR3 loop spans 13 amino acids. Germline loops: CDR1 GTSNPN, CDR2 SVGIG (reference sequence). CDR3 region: CAWSSQGGPGWNF. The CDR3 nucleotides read TGTGCCTGGAGTTCCCAGGGAGGGCCCGGTTGGAATTTT.

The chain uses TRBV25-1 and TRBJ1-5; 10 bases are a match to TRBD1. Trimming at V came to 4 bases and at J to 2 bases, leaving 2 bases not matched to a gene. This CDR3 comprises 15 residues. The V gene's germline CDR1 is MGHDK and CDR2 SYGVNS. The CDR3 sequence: CASSVGTGGNQPQHF. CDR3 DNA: TGTGCCAGCAGTGTGGGGACAGGGGGCAATCAGCCCCAGCATTTT.

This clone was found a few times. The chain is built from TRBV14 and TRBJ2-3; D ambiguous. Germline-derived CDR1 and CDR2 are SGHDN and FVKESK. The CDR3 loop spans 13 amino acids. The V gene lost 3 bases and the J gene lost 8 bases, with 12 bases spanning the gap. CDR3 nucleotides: TGTGCCAGCAGCCACTCGAGTGGTCGTACGCAGTATTTT. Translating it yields CASSHSSGRTQYF.

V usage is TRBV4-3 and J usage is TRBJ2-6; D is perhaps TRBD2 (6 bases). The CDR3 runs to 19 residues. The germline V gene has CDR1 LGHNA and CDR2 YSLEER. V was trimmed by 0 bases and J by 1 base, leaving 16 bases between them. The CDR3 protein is CASSQDLGTLASGANVLTF. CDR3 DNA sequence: TGCGCCAGCAGCCAAGATCTTGGGACTTTGGCTTCTGGGGCCAACGTCCTGACTTTC.

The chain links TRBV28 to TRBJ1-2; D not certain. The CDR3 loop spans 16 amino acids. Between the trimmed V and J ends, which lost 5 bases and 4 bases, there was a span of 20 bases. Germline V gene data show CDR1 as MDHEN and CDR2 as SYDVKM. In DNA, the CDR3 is TGTGCCAGCAGTACCCCGACACCCTATAACCGCTATGGCTACACCTTC. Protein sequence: CASSTPTPYNRYGYTF.

DNA for the CDR3: TGTGCCAGCAGCATCCAACTAGCGGCCACGGGTTATGAGCAGTTCTTC. It codes for CASSIQLAATGYEQFF. The chain combines TRBV9 with TRBJ2-1; 8 bases agree with TRBD2. J was trimmed by 8 bases and V by 4 bases; bases with no gene match: 14. Per the germline V gene, CDR1 is SGDLS and CDR2 is YYNGEE. There are 16 residues in the CDR3.

As DNA, the CDR3 is TGCAGTGCTCAGAAAGACTACGAGCAGTACTTC. Translating gives CSAQKDYEQYF. The chain recombines TRBV20-1 with TRBJ2-7; D not resolved. The CDR3 spans 11 residues. Germline CDR1 DFQATT, CDR2 SNEGSKA (reference sequence). Deletions cut 5 bases from V and 3 bases from J, with 8 bases between.

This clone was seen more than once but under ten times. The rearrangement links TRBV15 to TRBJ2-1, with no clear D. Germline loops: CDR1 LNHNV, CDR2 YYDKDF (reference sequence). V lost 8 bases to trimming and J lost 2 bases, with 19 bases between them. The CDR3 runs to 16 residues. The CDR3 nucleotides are TGTGCCACCTCCCGCTCCGGGCTAGGCGCCTACAATGAGCAGTTCTTC. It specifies CATSRSGLGAYNEQFF.

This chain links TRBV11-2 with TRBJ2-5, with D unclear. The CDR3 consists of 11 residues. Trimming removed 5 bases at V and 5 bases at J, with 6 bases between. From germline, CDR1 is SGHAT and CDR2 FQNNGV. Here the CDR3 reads CASSPGETQYF. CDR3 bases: TGTGCCAGCAGCCCAGGCGAGACCCAGTACTTC.

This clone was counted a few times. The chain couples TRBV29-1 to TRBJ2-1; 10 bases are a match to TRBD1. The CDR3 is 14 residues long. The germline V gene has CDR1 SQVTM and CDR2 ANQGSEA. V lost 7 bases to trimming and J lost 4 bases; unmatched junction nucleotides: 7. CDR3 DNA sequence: TGCAGCGCTTACGGGGACAGGGGTTACAATGAGCAGTTCTTC. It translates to CSAYGDRGYNEQFF.

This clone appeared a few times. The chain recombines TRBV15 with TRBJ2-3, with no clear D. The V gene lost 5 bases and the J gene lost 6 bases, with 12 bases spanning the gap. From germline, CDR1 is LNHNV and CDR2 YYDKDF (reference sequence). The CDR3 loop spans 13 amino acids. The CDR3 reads CATSDGILDTQYF. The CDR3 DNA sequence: TGTGCCACCAGCGACGGCATTTTGGATACGCAGTATTTT.